Sequencing of this T cell receptor beta chain was carried out in a study of blood T cells in healthy people across ages (dated by TCRdb to between 2015 and 2016). Study-wide context: In model experiments, template switching captured roughly one uniquely barcoded TCR beta cDNA molecule for every two T cells. The donors were divided into four age groups: young (average approximately 17 years), middle-aged (approximately 39), aged (approximately 59) and long-lived (around 80). To track age-related changes in TCR beta repertoire diversity, the study relied on deep sequencing normalized with unique cDNA molecular identifiers. For two donors (one aged 18 to 30 and one aged 80 or older), the study analyzed two additional independent replicas of 1 million unique cDNA reads from the same blood draw. To avoid experimental bias, donors of different ages were randomly spread across the sequencing lanes. Paper-wide results and their limitations: Bulk unsorted PBMC profiling prevented conclusive comparison of naive and antigen-experienced compartments. Compared with the aged group, the long-lived group had more naive CD4+ T cells, fewer expanded clones and increased TCR diversity, a pattern suggesting age selection. A strong correlation was found between observed TCR beta diversity and the percentage of naive T cells measured by flow cytometry. As age increased, observed TCR beta diversity per million T cells dropped in a roughly linear way, and a significant reduction was already evident by age roughly 36. Because donor CMV infection status was unknown, age-related changes in expanded clonotypes were potentially confounded. Estimates of total diversity from one million sequenced T cells were regarded as lower bounds and underestimates.

V was cut back by 4 bases and J by 6 bases, leaving a gap of 7 bases between them. CDR1 and CDR2 (SGHTA, FQGTGA) derive from the germline V gene. The CDR3 measures 13 amino acids from cysteine to phenylalanine. Of all the DNA, just the CDR3 is kept, 39 bases in frame from base 1. Library method: 5' RACE. The sample was run on an Illumina HiSeq 2500. A second PCR of about 7 to 12 cycles was run with a J-beta primer mix and a sample-barcoded 5' primer. A unique molecular identifier was introduced onto each TCR beta cDNA molecule by a template-switch 5' adaptor carrying 12 random nucleotides. Each sample yielded at least 3 million CDR3-containing paired-end reads. First-strand cDNA synthesis was performed from all RNA using the Mint cDNA synthesis kit, with priming by a TRBC-specific oligonucleotide. After uracil-DNA glycosylase treatment, a first 18-cycle PCR used universal primers M1SS and BC2_uni_R on all cDNA. Per the authors' processing: Normalization of each sample was performed by random selection of 1 million high-quality reads, each carrying a distinct molecular identifier. Instead of being binned into consensus sequences, reads with shared molecular identifiers were discarded. MiTCR, with a Q25 quality threshold and the strictest error-elimination algorithm, was used for CDR3 identification, clonotype clustering and error correction. A nonparametric unseen species model with Euler transformation was used to estimate lower-bound total TCR beta diversity. TCRdb applied fastp at Q25 and MiXCR to the public reads, then kept only in-frame beta chains. Merged by CDR3 protein, the rows form single entries marked with the most common genes and DNA. TCRdb, not the authors, supplied the V and J calls. Within this sample are fewer than 900,000 distinct CDR3 sequences, with more than 40% of them counted one time only. 30% to 40% of the sample is in the top ten clones.

This clonotype has ten or more counts. No antigen is known for it. Per-nucleotide qualities are absent, and no much larger clonotype sits a single base away. The donors were 40 or so Caucasian individuals from Russia, aged roughly 6 to 100 years, who were systemically healthy. Ten milliliters of peripheral blood were drawn from each donor into EDTA-treated Vacutainer tubes. Ficoll-Paque density-gradient centrifugation was used to isolate PBMCs, with at least 6.5 million per sample. Trizol reagent was used to extract total RNA from the PBMCs, yielding at least 6 micrograms per sample. The percentages of naive CD45RAhigh/CD27high T cells were determined by flow cytometry on a PBMC aliquot from every donor.

The rearrangement combines TRBV7-3 with TRBJ1-6, with the D gene call left open. The clonotype comes from a woman aged 55-70 years in good health. Sequencing was performed on blood. The DNA sequence reads TGTGCCAGCAGCTCATCCCTTAATTCACCCCTCCACTTT. It codes for CASSSSLNSPLHF.